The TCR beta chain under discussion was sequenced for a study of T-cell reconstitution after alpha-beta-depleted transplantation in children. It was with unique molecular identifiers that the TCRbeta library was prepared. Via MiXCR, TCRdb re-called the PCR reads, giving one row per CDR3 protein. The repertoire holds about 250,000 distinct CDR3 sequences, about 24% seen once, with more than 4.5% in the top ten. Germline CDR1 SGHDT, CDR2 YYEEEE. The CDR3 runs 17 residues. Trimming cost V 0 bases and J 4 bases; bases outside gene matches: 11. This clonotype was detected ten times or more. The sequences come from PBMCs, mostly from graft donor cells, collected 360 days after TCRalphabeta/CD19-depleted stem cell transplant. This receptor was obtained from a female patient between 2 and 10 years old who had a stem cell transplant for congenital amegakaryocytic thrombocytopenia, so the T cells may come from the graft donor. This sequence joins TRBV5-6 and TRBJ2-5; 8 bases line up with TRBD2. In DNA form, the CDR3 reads TGTGCCAGCAGCTTGGTCGTTTTTAGCGGGACCGGAGAGACCCAGTACTTC. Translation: CASSLVVFSGTGETQYF.